These 27 T cell receptor beta chains originate from one sample sequenced in a study of blood T cells in healthy people across ages. It was with a sample-barcoded 5' primer and a J-beta primer mix that a second PCR of roughly 7 to 12 cycles was run. Each CDR3 protein gets one entry after TCRdb re-called the 5' RACE reads with MiXCR. The repertoire holds under 800,000 distinct CDR3 sequences, with around 20% as singletons. Specimen: blood. The receptors stem from a man aged 65 to 79 in good health.

The rearrangement joins TRBV20-1 to TRBJ1-1; D not resolved. CDR1 is DFQATT and CDR2 is SNEGSKA in the germline V gene (reference sequence). Trimming took 2 bases from V and 1 from J, leaving 8 bases between them. CDR3 size: 13 residues. CDR3 in amino acids: CSARKQANTEAFF. The DNA for the CDR3 is TGCAGTGCTAGAAAGCAGGCGAACACTGAAGCTTTCTTT.

This chain links TRBV5-1 with TRBJ1-3, with D possibly matching TRBD1 (5 bases). V gave up 4 bases and J gave up 0 bases, with 11 bases separating them. The CDR3 totals 15 residues. CDR1 is SGHRS and CDR2 is YFSETQ in the germline V gene. The CDR3 nucleotides are TGCGCCAGCAGCGATCCGGGGCACTCTGGAAACACCATATATTTT. Translating gives CASSDPGHSGNTIYF.

This clonotype was picked up one time. V usage is TRBV4-1 and J usage is TRBJ2-3; 12 bases agree with TRBD2. Germline CDR1 and CDR2: MGHRA and YSYEKL. The CDR3 consists of 16 residues. V was pared by 4 bases and J by 2 bases, with 4 bases of the junction left unmatched. The CDR3 reads CASSRGLAGNTDTQYF. The CDR3, as DNA: TGCGCCAGCAGCCGAGGACTAGCGGGGAACACAGATACGCAGTATTTT.

The chain recombines TRBV6-2 or TRBV6-3 with TRBJ2-7; TRBD1 is a possible D gene (6 bases). The germline V and J ends were trimmed by 6 bases and 2 bases, with 11 bases remaining between them. The CDR3 runs to 13 residues. Germline CDR1 is MNHEY and CDR2 is SVGEGT. In nucleotides, the CDR3 is TGTGCCAGCAGGATGACAGGTACCTACGAGCAGTACTTC. Translation: CASRMTGTYEQYF.

This clonotype showed up just once. The chain combines TRBV7-2 with TRBJ2-7, with 8 positions matching TRBD2. The CDR3 loop spans 15 amino acids. Germline V gene data show CDR1 as SGHTA and CDR2 as FQGNSA. V shed 0 bases and J 2 bases; nucleotides not matched to a gene: 3. CDR3 residues: CASSLAGGGTYEQYF. CDR3 coding DNA: TGTGCCAGCAGCTTAGCTGGCGGGGGGACCTACGAGCAGTACTTC.

The rearrangement links TRBV2 to TRBJ2-3, with TRBD1 as a possible D gene (5 bases). V was cut by 2 bases and J by 0 bases, with 9 bases left in between. The germline gives CDR1 SNHLY, CDR2 FYNNEI. This CDR3 is built from 15 residues. DNA of the CDR3: TGTGCCAGCAGTGAAAGACAGACCAGCACAGATACGCAGTATTTT. Its protein is CASSERQTSTDTQYF.

The chain is built from TRBV7-2 and TRBJ2-5; D possibly matches TRBD1 or TRBD2 (6 bases each). The CDR3 is 14 amino acids. V lost 3 bases, J lost 3 bases, and 11 bases lay in between. Germline V gene sequence: CDR1 SGHTA, CDR2 FQGNSA. The CDR3, as DNA: TGTGCCAGCAGCTTTCGGAGGGGGGAAGAGACCCAGTACTTC. It translates to CASSFRRGEETQYF. The full variable domain, in which reference TRBV7-2 and TRBJ2-5 provide the parts outside the CDR3, is GAGVSQSPSNKVTEKGKDVELRCDPISGHTALYWYRQSLGQGLEFLIYFQGNSAPDKSGLPSDRFSAERTGGSVSTLTIQRTQQEDSAVYLCASSFRRGEETQYFGPGTRLLVL.

This clonotype has only a few counts. This rearrangement joins TRBV12-3 or TRBV12-4 to TRBJ1-2; 9 nucleotides match TRBD1. The CDR3 contains 15 residues. V dropped 5 bases and J dropped 4; count of bases not matched to a gene: 8. The CDR3 here is CASSPGTGWVYGYTF. CDR3 bases: TGTGCCAGCAGTCCCGGGACAGGGTGGGTCTATGGCTACACCTTC.

This clonotype came up many times. The chain is built from TRBV7-8 and TRBJ2-3; maybe TRBD1 (6 bases). V shed 1 base and J shed 4 bases, with 12 bases lying between them. The length of the CDR3 is 15 residues. Germline CDR1 is SGHVS and CDR2 is FQNEAQ. As DNA, the CDR3 is TGTGCCAGCAGCTTAGTAGACAGGCAGGCAGATACGCAGTATTTT. Its translation: CASSLVDRQADTQYF.

The rearrangement links TRBV2 to TRBJ2-2; either TRBD1 or TRBD2 may supply D (5 bases each). The ends were cut back, 6 bases at V and 5 bases at J, with 16 bases in the middle. CDR3 length: 15 residues. The germline gives CDR1 SNHLY, CDR2 FYNNEI. The DNA of the CDR3 is TGTGCCAGCAGCCTAGGGACCCCTAGGACCGGGGAGCTGTTTTTT. Protein sequence: CASSLGTPRTGELFF.

The chain is built from TRBV4-1 and TRBJ2-1; TRBD2 matches at 7 bases. V was pared by 3 bases and J by 2 bases, with 4 bases of the junction left unmatched. Germline lookup yields CDR1 MGHRA and CDR2 YSYEKL. CDR3 size: 15 residues. The CDR3 region has the DNA TGCGCCAGCAGCCACGGCGGGAGCACCTACAATGAGCAGTTCTTC. It codes for CASSHGGSTYNEQFF.

This chain links TRBV12-3 or TRBV12-4 with TRBJ2-5, with D perhaps given as TRBD1 or TRBD2 (5 bases each). This CDR3 contains 14 residues. V was pared by 0 bases and J by 3 bases, with 8 bases between. CDR3 residues: CASSLAQGEETQYF. The CDR3 nucleotides read TGTGCCAGCAGTTTAGCGCAGGGAGAAGAGACCCAGTACTTC.

This clonotype was counted only a few times. One end of the junction is discordant with germline, which a read error may explain. V gene TRBV7-2 combines with J gene TRBJ2-1; TRBD2 matches 12 bases. This CDR3 spans 18 amino acids. Germline CDR1 and CDR2: SGHTA and FQGNSA. Written as DNA, the CDR3 is TGTGCCAGCAGCTTAGTGGGACTAGCGGGTTGGTCCTACAACGAGCAGTTCTTC. Amino acid sequence: CASSLVGLAGWSYNEQFF.

This rearrangement joins TRBV6-6 to TRBJ2-6; 8 positions match TRBD1. The V segment lost 6 bases and the J segment 10 bases; nucleotides outside the gene matches: 8. CDR1 is MNHNY and CDR2 is SVGAGI in the germline V gene (reference sequence). This CDR3 has 14 amino acids. CDR3 coding DNA: TGTGCCAGCAGAATCCCCGGGACAGGTAACGTCCTGACTTTC. This gives the protein CASRIPGTGNVLTF.

This clonotype was counted a few times. The J gene is TRBJ2-7, the V gene TRBV25-1, with 10 bases identical to TRBD2. Germline values: CDR1 MGHDK, CDR2 SYGVNS. V shed 1 base and J 4 bases; nucleotides not matched to a gene: 4. CDR3 length: 15 amino acids. DNA for the CDR3: TGTGCCAGCAGTGAATTGGCTAGCGGGAGTTACGAGCAGTACTTC. It yields the protein CASSELASGSYEQYF.

The rearrangement links TRBV19 to TRBJ2-1, with a tentative D call TRBD2 (5 bases). CDR3 length: 11 residues. Germline V gene lookup returns CDR1 LNHDA and CDR2 SQIVND (reference sequence). V lost 6 bases, J lost 7 bases, and 7 bases lay in between. The CDR3 DNA reads as TGTGCCAGTAGGAGGGAGAATGAGCAGTTCTTC. This sequence encodes CASRRENEQFF.

This clonotype has only one observation. A read error may produce the germline difference seen at one junction end. The chain links TRBV10-3 to TRBJ2-7; weak D call: TRBD1 (5 bases). The CDR3 consists of 14 residues. The V gene's germline CDR1 is ENHRY and CDR2 SYGVKD. CDR3 DNA sequence: TGTGCCATCCGGAACTGGGGCGGTGCCTATGAGCAGTACTTC. This translates into CAIRNWGGAYEQYF.

The gene calls are TRBV3-1 and TRBJ2-5; D unclear. The J call may be mistaken, given a closer DNA end match to TRBJ2-1. CDR3 length equals 11 residues. The germline V gene encodes CDR1 LGHDT and CDR2 YNNKEL (reference sequence). For the CDR3, the DNA is TGTGCCAGCAGCCATACGGATGGGCAGTTCTTC. It translates to CASSHTDGQFF.

V and J are TRBV5-1 and TRBJ2-2; tentatively, D is TRBD2 (5 bases). CDR1 is SGHRS, CDR2 YFSETQ, per germline. Trimming left V 1 base short and J 1 base short, with 8 bases between. The CDR3 is 15 residues long. The CDR3 sequence is CASSLRAGNTGELFF. CDR3 DNA sequence: TGCGCCAGCAGCTTGCGGGCGGGGAACACCGGGGAGCTGTTTTTT. Drawing the rest from reference TRBV5-1 and TRBJ2-2, the complete variable domain is KAGVTQTPRYLIKTRGQQVTLSCSPISGHRSVSWYQQTPGQGLQFLFEYFSETQRNKGNFPGRFSGRQFSNSRSEMNVSTLELGDSALYLCASSLRAGNTGELFFGEGSRLTVL.

Of note for this clonotype: This may arise from a read error, as a much more abundant clone is one base away. The chain joins TRBV3-1 to TRBJ1-1; D not resolved. CDR1 is LGHDT, CDR2 YNNKEL, per germline (reference sequence). This CDR3 region has 14 residues. The CDR3 sequence is CACRPRIHYTEAFF. As DNA, the CDR3 is TGTGCCTGCAGACCCAGGATCCACTACACTGAAGCTTTCTTT.

The chain joins TRBV15 to TRBJ2-1; TRBD2 agrees at 7 bases. There are 16 residues in the CDR3. CDR1 and CDR2 (germline): LNHNV, YYDKDF (reference sequence). Trimming at V came to 3 bases and at J to 0 bases, leaving 5 bases not matched to a gene. This CDR3 is CATSRERDSSYNEQFF. The CDR3, as DNA: TGTGCCACCAGCAGGGAGCGGGATAGCTCCTACAATGAGCAGTTCTTC.

J is TRBJ2-1 and V is TRBV5-1; D possibly corresponds to TRBD1 (6 bases). The CDR3 sequence is 14 residues long. V lost 4 bases, J lost 9 bases, and 17 bases lay in between. CDR1 and CDR2 (germline): SGHRS, YFSETQ. The CDR3 DNA follows: TGCGCCAGCAGCAGGGACACCCCTCCCCCTGAGCAGTTCTTC. Its translation is CASSRDTPPPEQFF.

In this sample, this clonotype turned up many times. The chain couples TRBV7-6 to TRBJ2-3; D not certain. Germline V gene sequence: CDR1 SGHVS, CDR2 FNYEAQ. With 4 bases removed from V and 0 bases from J, the gap between germline ends came to 8 bases. The CDR3 has 14 residues. The CDR3 reads CASSSGRSTDTQYF. In nucleotides, the CDR3 is TGTGCCAGCAGCTCCGGCCGTAGCACAGATACGCAGTATTTT.

V and J are TRBV4-1 and TRBJ2-5; D uncertain. Matching the DNA end better, TRBJ2-7 makes the J call doubtful. In germline, CDR1 is MGHRA, CDR2 YSYEKL. The CDR3 is made up of 15 amino acids. The CDR3 DNA sequence: TGCGCCAGCAGCCAAGAAGGGTATAGCCGCTACGAGCAGTACTTC. Translated, it gives CASSQEGYSRYEQYF.

The chain uses TRBV6-6 and TRBJ2-7, with D possibly being TRBD1 or TRBD2 (6 bases each). The CDR3 covers 14 residues. Trimming pared 0 bases from V and 6 bases from J, leaving 12 bases between. The germline V gene encodes CDR1 MNHNY and CDR2 SVGAGI (reference sequence). The CDR3 DNA sequence: TGTGCCAGCAGTTACTCGAAACAGGGAGGCGAGCAGTACTTC. Amino acid sequence: CASSYSKQGGEQYF.

In the case of this clonotype: No conserved phenylalanine or tryptophan is present at the end of the CDR3, so a read error is the likely explanation. V usage is TRBV5-1 and J usage is TRBJ1-3, with no clear D. With 5 bases removed from V and 0 bases from J, the gap between germline ends came to 6 bases. The length of the CDR3 is 13 residues. Per the germline V gene, CDR1 is SGHRS and CDR2 is YFSETQ. Here the CDR3 DNA reads TGCGCCAGCAGGCCATCCTCTGGAAACACCATATATCTT. Amino acid sequence: CASRPSSGNTIYL.

J is TRBJ1-4 and V is TRBV5-1; D gene unclear. The V end lost 6 bases, the J end lost 7 bases, and 13 bases lay between the germline ends. CDR3 size: 13 residues. Germline V gene lookup returns CDR1 SGHRS and CDR2 YFSETQ. Here the CDR3 reads CASKRGQSEKLFF. The CDR3 DNA sequence: TGCGCCAGCAAACGAGGCCAGAGTGAAAAACTGTTTTTT.